The sequence of this T cell receptor beta chain was determined in a study of blood T cells in healthy people across ages. The authors ran a second PCR of 7 to 11 cycles using a sample-barcoded 5' primer and a J-beta primer mix. TCRdb re-called the 5' RACE reads through MiXCR, storing one row per CDR3 protein. The table includes roughly 680,000 distinct CDR3 sequences, 52% detected once. Germline V gives CDR1 LGHNA, CDR2 YNFKEQ. The J segment lost 5 bases and the V segment lost 1 base, leaving 4 bases of the junction unmatched. This CDR3 contains 15 residues. V and J are TRBV4-2 and TRBJ1-5; 8 bases map to TRBD1. Material: blood. The TCR was taken from an elderly woman in good health. The CDR3 loop is CASSQAGTGDQPQHF. CDR3 sequence (DNA): TGTGCCAGCAGCCAAGCCGGGACAGGTGATCAGCCCCAGCATTTT.